Each of the 21 T cell receptor beta chains below was sequenced from the same sample in a study of CDR3 diversity in severe acne. Each CDR3 protein is one row after TCRdb ran MiXCR on the PCR reads. The data show over 90,000 distinct CDR3 sequences, with roughly half seen just once and over 10% held by the top ten. Sequenced: blood. The source of these receptors is a male donor with acne.

The rearrangement uses TRBV6-1 and TRBJ2-1; 7 nucleotides line up with TRBD2. This CDR3 contains 15 residues. V shed 1 base and J 6 bases; nucleotides not matched to a gene: 6. The germline gives CDR1 MNHNS, CDR2 SASEGT. CDR3 residues: CASSEGGSRANEQFF. In DNA form, the CDR3 reads TGTGCCAGCAGTGAAGGCGGGAGCAGAGCCAATGAGCAGTTCTTC.

As for this clonotype: At one end, the junction sequence differs from germline, possibly due to a read error. J is TRBJ2-5 and V is TRBV24-1; no clear D gene. The CDR3 is 14 amino acids. In germline, CDR1 is KGHDR, CDR2 SFDVKD. CDR3 sequence: CATSDRLYQETQYF. The CDR3 bases are TGCGCCACCAGTGACCGACTGTACCAAGAGACCCAGTACTTC.

The sample holds one count of this clonotype. V and J are TRBV27 and TRBJ2-7; D may be TRBD1 or TRBD2 (6 bases each). Trimming stripped 5 bases from V and 5 bases from J, with 16 bases between. This CDR3 has 14 residues. The germline CDR1 and CDR2 sequences are MNHEY and SMNVEV (reference sequence). CDR3 coding DNA: TGTGCCAGCAGTCCAACAGGGACTTTGAACGAGCAGTACTTC. It is translated as CASSPTGTLNEQYF.

This clonotype was recorded many times. V usage is TRBV10-1 and J usage is TRBJ2-7, with 12 positions matching TRBD2. From germline, CDR1 is WNHNN and CDR2 SYGVQD (reference sequence). Losses at the gene ends were 7 bases for V and 4 bases for J; bases not matched to a gene: 14. The CDR3 totals 17 residues. CDR3 in amino acids: CASKQTSGRMTSYEQYV. The CDR3, as DNA: TGCGCCAGCAAGCAAACTAGCGGGAGGATGACCTCATACGAGCAGTACGTC.

For this clonotype: Compared with germline, one end of the junction differs, possibly owing to a read error. The chain uses TRBV12-3 or TRBV12-4 and TRBJ2-2, with D possibly matching TRBD2 (6 bases). The CDR3 covers 16 residues. The CDR3 loop is CPSSPIGTPMSGELFF. DNA of the CDR3: TGTCCCAGCAGTCCCATAGGGACTCCCATGAGCGGGGAGCTGTTTTTT.

The table lists this clonotype with a count of one. For the CDR3, the DNA is TGCAGTGCTAGTTCAGGGGCAGAGGGGGAAAAACTGTTTTTT. This translates into CSASSGAEGEKLFF. The chain is built from TRBV20-1 and TRBJ1-4, with D perhaps TRBD1 (6 bases). The length of the CDR3 is 14 residues. Trimming pared 3 bases from V and 8 bases from J, leaving 16 bases between. Germline lookup yields CDR1 DFQATT and CDR2 SNEGSKA (reference sequence).

This clonotype occurred once. This is likely a read error, given that the CDR3 carries no conserved phenylalanine or tryptophan at its end. This chain links TRBV6-5 with TRBJ2-5, with 8 nucleotides matching TRBD1. Losses at the gene ends were 5 bases for V and 4 bases for J; bases not matched to a gene: 6. Germline CDR1 and CDR2: MNHEY and SVGAGI. The CDR3 is 14 amino acids. The CDR3 DNA follows: TGTGCCAGCAGTACAACAGGGGGGCGAGAGACCCAGTACTAC. Translated: CASSTTGGRETQYY.

The chain couples TRBV6-6 to TRBJ2-5; 8 bases align to TRBD2. This CDR3 has 16 residues. Germline V gives CDR1 MNHNY, CDR2 SVGAGI (reference sequence). V lost 3 bases to trimming and J lost 2 bases; unmatched junction nucleotides: 8. CDR3 residues: CASSYTSGTLQETQYF. For the CDR3, the DNA is TGTGCCAGCAGTTATACTAGCGGTACCTTACAAGAGACCCAGTACTTC.

The gene calls are TRBV29-1 and TRBJ1-1, with a weak D call TRBD1 (5 bases). The length of the CDR3 is 14 residues. In germline, CDR1 is SQVTM, CDR2 ANQGSEA. Between the trimmed V and J ends, which lost 2 bases and 6 bases, there was a span of 16 bases. The CDR3 DNA reads TGCAGCGTTGAATCCTGGCAGGGAATTTCTGAAGCTTTCTTT. Encoded protein: CSVESWQGISEAFF.

This chain connects TRBV24-1 to TRBJ2-2; the D gene could be TRBD1 or TRBD2 (5 bases each). Deletions cut 10 bases from V and 2 bases from J, with 10 bases between. This CDR3 comprises 13 residues. Germline CDR1 reads KGHDR; CDR2 reads SFDVKD. CDR3 sequence: CATVGVNTGELFF. CDR3 nucleotide sequence: TGTGCCACGGTGGGGGTTAACACCGGGGAGCTGTTTTTT.

The chain is built from TRBV10-3 and TRBJ2-7; D ambiguous. Germline CDR1 and CDR2: ENHRY and SYGVKD. V lost 3 bases to trimming and J lost 3 bases, with 12 bases between them. The CDR3 is 14 amino acids. Here the CDR3 DNA reads TGTGCCATCAGTGAATCCTATCGCGACTACGAGCAGTACTTC. It encodes CAISESYRDYEQYF.

In regard to this clonotype: Germline and junction disagree at one end, which may indicate a read error. The V gene is TRBV15, the J gene TRBJ2-7; D possibly corresponds to TRBD1 (5 bases). There are 17 residues in the CDR3. From germline, CDR1 is LNHNV and CDR2 YYDKDF (reference sequence). The CDR3 reads CATSRESPGQGWYEPSF. The DNA of the CDR3 is TGTGCCACCAGCAGAGAAAGTCCGGGCCAGGGTTGGTACGAGCCGTCCTTC. The full variable domain, completed using reference TRBV15 and TRBJ2-7, is DAMVIQNPRYQVTQFGKPVTLSCSQTLNHNVMYWYQQKSSQAPKLLFHYYDKDFNNEADTPDNFQSRRPNTSFCFLDIRSPGLGDTAMYLCATSRESPGQGWYEPSFGPGTRLTVT.

This clonotype was detected ten times or more. V and J are TRBV12-3 or TRBV12-4 and TRBJ1-4; D not certain. V gave up 3 bases and J gave up 8 bases, with 10 bases separating them. This CDR3 is built from 13 residues. CDR3 region: CASSFDGLEKLFF. The CDR3 bases are TGTGCCAGCAGTTTTGACGGGTTAGAAAAACTGTTTTTT.

V gene TRBV19 combines with J gene TRBJ2-6; perhaps TRBD2 as D (6 bases). Germline lookup yields CDR1 LNHDA and CDR2 SQIVND (reference sequence). The CDR3 is made up of 14 amino acids. Between the trimmed V and J ends, which lost 8 bases and 0 bases, there was a span of 8 bases. The CDR3 DNA reads as TGTGCCAGTTCGGGGGACTCTGGGGCCAACGTCCTGACTTTC. Its translation is CASSGDSGANVLTF.

The CDR3 bases are TGTGCCAGCAGCTTGGGACTAGCGGGAGGGCCCGGAGAGACCCAGTACTTC. As protein: CASSLGLAGGPGETQYF. J is TRBJ2-5 and V is TRBV7-3, with 16 bases lining up with TRBD2. Germline V gene data show CDR1 as SGHTA and CDR2 as FQGTGA. Trimming at V came to 3 bases and at J to 4 bases, leaving 5 bases not matched to a gene. The CDR3 has 17 residues.

In its sample, this clonotype was seen once. The chain employs TRBV15 and TRBJ2-2; D perhaps matches TRBD2 (5 bases). Per the germline V gene, CDR1 is LNHNV and CDR2 is YYDKDF (reference sequence). V lost 8 bases, J lost 3 bases, and 10 bases lay in between. There are 13 residues in the CDR3. CDR3 nucleotide sequence: TGTGCCACCGTCGGCGGGTACACCGGGGAGCTGTTTTTT. This gives the protein CATVGGYTGELFF.

The chain has TRBV25-1 and TRBJ2-7; no clear D gene. The V gene's germline CDR1 is MGHDK and CDR2 SYGVNS. The CDR3 length is 15 residues. V lost 4 bases and J 3 bases, leaving 16 bases between the germline ends. The CDR3: CASSGVWSVDYEQYF. The CDR3 DNA follows: TGTGCCAGCAGTGGGGTGTGGTCGGTGGACTACGAGCAGTACTTC.

On this clonotype itself: Germline is not matched at one junction end, which may reflect a read error. The rearrangement links TRBV6-5 to TRBJ1-1, with D perhaps TRBD1 (6 bases). Germline V gives CDR1 MNHEY, CDR2 SVGAGI. The CDR3 runs to 15 residues. The CDR3 coding sequence is TGTGCCAGCGGTTACTCGTGGGGGGCGAACGCTGAAGCTTTCTTT. Protein product: CASGYSWGANAEAFF.

This clonotype counts as medium-sized (0.01 to 0.1%). The chain uses TRBV20-1 and TRBJ1-2; D is undetermined. The V end lost 5 bases, the J end lost 7 bases, and 20 bases lay between the germline ends. The germline gives CDR1 DFQATT, CDR2 SNEGSKA (reference sequence). The CDR3 is made up of 14 amino acids. The CDR3 loop reads CSAEGATLGSGYTF. The CDR3 DNA is TGCAGTGCTGAGGGAGCCACCTTGGGGAGTGGCTACACCTTC.

Ten or more counts support this clonotype. CDR3 bases: TGTGCCAGCAGCCAAGATGTCCGGGGGCACTATGGCTACACCTTC. It translates to CASSQDVRGHYGYTF. The chain combines TRBV14 with TRBJ1-2; possible D gene TRBD1, 6 bases. This CDR3 region has 15 residues. Trimming left V 0 bases short and J 3 bases short, with 11 bases between. Germline CDR1 reads SGHDN; CDR2 reads FVKESK.

This clonotype has just one count. V gene TRBV10-1 combines with J gene TRBJ2-5, with 9 bases lining up with TRBD1. Germline loops: CDR1 WNHNN, CDR2 SYGVQD (reference sequence). The V gene end was trimmed by 5 bases and the J gene end by 4 bases; junction bases not matched to a gene: 14. The CDR3 contains 17 residues. CDR3 protein: CASSFRDRDRDRETQYF. CDR3 nucleotide sequence: TGCGCCAGCAGTTTTAGAGACCGGGACAGGGACCGAGAGACCCAGTACTTC.